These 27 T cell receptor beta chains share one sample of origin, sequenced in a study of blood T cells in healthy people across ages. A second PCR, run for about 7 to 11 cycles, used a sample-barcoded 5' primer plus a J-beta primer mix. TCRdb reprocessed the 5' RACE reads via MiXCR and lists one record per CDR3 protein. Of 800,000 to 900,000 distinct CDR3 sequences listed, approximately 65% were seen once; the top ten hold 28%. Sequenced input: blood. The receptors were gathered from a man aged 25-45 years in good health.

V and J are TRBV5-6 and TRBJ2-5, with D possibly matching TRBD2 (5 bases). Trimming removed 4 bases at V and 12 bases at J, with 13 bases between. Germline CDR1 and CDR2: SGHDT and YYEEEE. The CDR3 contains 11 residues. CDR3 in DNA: TGTGCCAGCAGCAACGGACTGCAAGAGTACTTC. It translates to CASSNGLQEYF.

Written as DNA, the CDR3 is TGTGCCAGTAGCGAGGGGGTACATGGCTACACCTTC. Amino acids: CASSEGVHGYTF. This chain connects TRBV25-1 to TRBJ1-2; perhaps TRBD1 as D (6 bases). The germline V and J ends were trimmed by 9 bases and 6 bases, with 14 bases remaining between them. The CDR3 extends over 12 amino acids. Per germline, CDR1 MGHDK and CDR2 SYGVNS.

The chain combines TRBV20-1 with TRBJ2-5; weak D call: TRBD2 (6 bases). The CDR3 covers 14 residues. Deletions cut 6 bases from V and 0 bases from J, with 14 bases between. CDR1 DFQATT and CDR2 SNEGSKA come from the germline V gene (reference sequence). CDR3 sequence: CSAPNIADQETQYF. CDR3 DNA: TGCAGTGCCCCAAATATAGCGGACCAAGAGACCCAGTACTTC.

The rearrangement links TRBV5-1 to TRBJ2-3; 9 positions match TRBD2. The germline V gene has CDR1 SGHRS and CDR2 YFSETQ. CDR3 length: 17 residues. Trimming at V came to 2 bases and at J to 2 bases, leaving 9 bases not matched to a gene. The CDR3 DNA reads TGCGCCAGCAGCTTCCGCTGGCTAGCGGGGTTCACAGATACGCAGTATTTT. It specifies CASSFRWLAGFTDTQYF.

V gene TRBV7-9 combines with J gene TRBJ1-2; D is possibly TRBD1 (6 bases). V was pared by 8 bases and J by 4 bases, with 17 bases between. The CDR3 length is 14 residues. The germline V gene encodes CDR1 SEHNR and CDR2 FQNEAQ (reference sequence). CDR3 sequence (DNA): TGTGCCAGCCAGTGGGGGGCGGAGGGCTATGGCTACACCTTC. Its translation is CASQWGAEGYGYTF.

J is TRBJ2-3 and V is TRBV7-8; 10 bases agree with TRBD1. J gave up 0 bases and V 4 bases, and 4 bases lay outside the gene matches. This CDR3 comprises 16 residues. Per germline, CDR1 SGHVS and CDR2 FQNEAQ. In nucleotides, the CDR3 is TGTGCCAGCAGCTCCCGACAGGGGGCTAGCACAGATACGCAGTATTTT. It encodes CASSSRQGASTDTQYF.

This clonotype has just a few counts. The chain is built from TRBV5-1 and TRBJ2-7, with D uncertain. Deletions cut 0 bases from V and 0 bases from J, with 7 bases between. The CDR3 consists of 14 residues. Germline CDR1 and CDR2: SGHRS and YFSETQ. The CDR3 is CASSLAPASYEQYF. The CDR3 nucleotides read TGCGCCAGCAGCTTGGCTCCAGCCTCCTACGAGCAGTACTTC.

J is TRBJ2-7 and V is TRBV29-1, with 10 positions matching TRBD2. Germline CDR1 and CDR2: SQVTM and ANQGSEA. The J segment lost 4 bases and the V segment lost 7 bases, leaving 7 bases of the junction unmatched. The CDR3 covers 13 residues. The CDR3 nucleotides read TGCAGCGCGGTGCTAGCGGGGGTTTACGAGCAGTACTTC. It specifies CSAVLAGVYEQYF.

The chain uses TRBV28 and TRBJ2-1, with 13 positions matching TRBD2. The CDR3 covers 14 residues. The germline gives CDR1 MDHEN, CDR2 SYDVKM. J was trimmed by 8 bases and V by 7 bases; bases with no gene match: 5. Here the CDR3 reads CASKGLAGEDEQFF. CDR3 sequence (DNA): TGTGCCAGCAAAGGACTAGCGGGGGAGGATGAGCAGTTCTTC.

CDR3 in amino acids: CASSVSPDSLYGYTF. The DNA for the CDR3 is TGTGCCAGCAGTGTATCCCCGGACAGCCTCTATGGCTACACCTTC. The chain employs TRBV2 and TRBJ1-2; D might be TRBD1 (6 bases). Germline V gene lookup returns CDR1 SNHLY and CDR2 FYNNEI. V lost 4 bases to trimming and J lost 4 bases, with 16 bases between them. This CDR3 has 15 residues.

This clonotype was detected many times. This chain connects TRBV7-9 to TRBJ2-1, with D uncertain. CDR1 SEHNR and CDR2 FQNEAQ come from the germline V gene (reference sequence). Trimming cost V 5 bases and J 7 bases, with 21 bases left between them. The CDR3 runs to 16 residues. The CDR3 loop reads CASSPSRRGRRNEQFF. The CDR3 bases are TGTGCCAGCAGCCCCTCCCGTCGCGGCAGGCGTAATGAGCAGTTCTTC.

Here the CDR3 DNA reads TGTGCCAGCAGCCGCGCGACGGTCAGCTTCTACAATGAGCAGTTCTTC. The encoded protein is CASSRATVSFYNEQFF. The chain recombines TRBV6-5 with TRBJ2-1; D ambiguous. Germline V gene lookup returns CDR1 MNHEY and CDR2 SVGAGI. Deletions cut 6 bases from V and 3 bases from J, with 18 bases between. The CDR3 covers 16 residues.

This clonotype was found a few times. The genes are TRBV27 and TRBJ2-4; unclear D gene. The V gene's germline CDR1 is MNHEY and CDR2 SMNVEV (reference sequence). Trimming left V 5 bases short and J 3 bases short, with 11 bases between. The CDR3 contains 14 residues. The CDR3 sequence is CASSLGRVKNIQYF. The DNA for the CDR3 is TGTGCCAGCAGTCTAGGACGGGTCAAAAACATTCAGTACTTC.

CDR3 loop: CASSLEGTSGRRNTQYF. CDR3 DNA sequence: TGTGCCAGCAGCTTAGAAGGGACTAGCGGTCGCAGGAATACGCAGTATTTT. This chain uses TRBV7-8 with TRBJ2-3, with TRBD2 matching over 11 bases. CDR3 length: 17 amino acids. V trimming: 1 base; J trimming: 7 bases; junction bases outside the gene matches: 10. The germline V gene encodes CDR1 SGHVS and CDR2 FQNEAQ.

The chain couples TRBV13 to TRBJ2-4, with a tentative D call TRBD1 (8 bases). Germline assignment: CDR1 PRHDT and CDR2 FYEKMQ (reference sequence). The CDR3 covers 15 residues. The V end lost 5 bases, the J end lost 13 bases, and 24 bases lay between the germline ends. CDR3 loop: CASSPKQGGKEAQYF. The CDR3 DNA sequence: TGTGCCAGCAGCCCAAAACAGGGGGGGAAAGAGGCCCAGTACTTC.

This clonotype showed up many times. This CDR3 is CASSPSDGTLMEQYF. The CDR3 DNA reads TGTGCCAGCTCACCGTCGGATGGGACCTTAATGGAGCAGTACTTC. The rearrangement uses TRBV18 and TRBJ2-5; D might be TRBD1 or TRBD2, each matching 5 bases. This CDR3 spans 15 amino acids. Between the trimmed V and J ends, which lost 3 bases and 11 bases, there was a span of 22 bases. The V gene's germline CDR1 is KGHSH and CDR2 LQKENI.

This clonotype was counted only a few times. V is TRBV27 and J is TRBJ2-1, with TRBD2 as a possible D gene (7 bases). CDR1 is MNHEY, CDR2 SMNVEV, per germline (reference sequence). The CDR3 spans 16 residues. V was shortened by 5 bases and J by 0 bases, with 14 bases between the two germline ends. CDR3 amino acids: CASSRGGLISYNEQFF. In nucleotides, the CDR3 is TGTGCCAGCAGTCGCGGGGGCCTGATCTCCTACAATGAGCAGTTCTTC.

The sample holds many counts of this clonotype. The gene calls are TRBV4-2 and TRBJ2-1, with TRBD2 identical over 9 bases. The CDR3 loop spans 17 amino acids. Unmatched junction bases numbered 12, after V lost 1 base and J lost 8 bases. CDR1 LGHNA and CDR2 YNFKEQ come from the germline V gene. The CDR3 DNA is TGTGCCAGCAGCCAAGTTTCCCCAGCGGGGGGCTCGGATGAGCAGTTCTTC. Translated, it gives CASSQVSPAGGSDEQFF.

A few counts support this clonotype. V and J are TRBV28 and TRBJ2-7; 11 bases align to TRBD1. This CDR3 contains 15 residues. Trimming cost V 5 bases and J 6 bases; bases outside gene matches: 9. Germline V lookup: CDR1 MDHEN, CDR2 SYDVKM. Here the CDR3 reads CASSHWTGGLGEQYF. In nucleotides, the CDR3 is TGTGCCAGCAGTCACTGGACAGGGGGCTTAGGCGAGCAGTACTTC.

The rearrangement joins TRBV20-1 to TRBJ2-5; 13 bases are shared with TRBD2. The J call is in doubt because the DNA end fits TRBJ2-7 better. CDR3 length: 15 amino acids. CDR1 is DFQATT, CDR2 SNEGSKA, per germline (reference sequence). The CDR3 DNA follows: TGCAGTGCTACCCCACTAGCGGGGGGGTTAGCCGAGCAGTACTTC. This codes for CSATPLAGGLAEQYF.

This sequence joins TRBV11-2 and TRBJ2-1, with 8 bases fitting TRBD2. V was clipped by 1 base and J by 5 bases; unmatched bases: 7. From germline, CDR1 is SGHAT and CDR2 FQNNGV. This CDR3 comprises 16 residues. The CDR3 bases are TGTGCCAGCAGCTTAGTGGTCGGGGGGGGAGACAATGAGCAGTTCTTC. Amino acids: CASSLVVGGGDNEQFF. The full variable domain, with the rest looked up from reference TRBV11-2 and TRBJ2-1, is EAGVAQSPRYKIIEKRQSVAFWCNPISGHATLYWYQQILGQGPKLLIQFQNNGVVDDSQLPKDRFSAERLKGVDSTLKIQPAKLEDSAVYLCASSLVVGGGDNEQFFGPGTRLTVL.

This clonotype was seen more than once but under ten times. Here the CDR3 reads CASSYAGPYGYTF. CDR3 DNA sequence: TGTGCCAGCAGTTACGCAGGACCCTATGGCTACACCTTC. J is TRBJ1-2 and V is TRBV6-5; D is uncertain. Germline lookup yields CDR1 MNHEY and CDR2 SVGAGI. Trimming shortened V by 2 bases and J by 4 bases, and 8 bases separated the two germline ends. There are 13 residues in the CDR3.

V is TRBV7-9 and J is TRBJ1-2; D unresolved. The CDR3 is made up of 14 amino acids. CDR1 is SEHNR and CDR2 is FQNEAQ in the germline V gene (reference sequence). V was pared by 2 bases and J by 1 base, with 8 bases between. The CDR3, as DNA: TGTGCCAGCAGCTTAAGTGGCGTTAACTATGGCTACACCTTC. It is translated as CASSLSGVNYGYTF.

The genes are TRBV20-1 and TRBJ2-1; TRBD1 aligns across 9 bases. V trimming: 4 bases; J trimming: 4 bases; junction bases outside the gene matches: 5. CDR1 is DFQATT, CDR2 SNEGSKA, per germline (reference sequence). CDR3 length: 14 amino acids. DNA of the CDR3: TGCAGTGCTAATGAAGGGACAGGGTACAATGAGCAGTTCTTC. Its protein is CSANEGTGYNEQFF.

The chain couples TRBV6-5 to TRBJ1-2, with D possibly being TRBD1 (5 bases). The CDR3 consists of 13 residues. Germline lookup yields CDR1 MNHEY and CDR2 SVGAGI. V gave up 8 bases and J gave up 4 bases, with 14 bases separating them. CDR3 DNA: TGTGCCAGCTCAGGGACCTTAGGCTATGGCTACACCTTC. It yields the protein CASSGTLGYGYTF.

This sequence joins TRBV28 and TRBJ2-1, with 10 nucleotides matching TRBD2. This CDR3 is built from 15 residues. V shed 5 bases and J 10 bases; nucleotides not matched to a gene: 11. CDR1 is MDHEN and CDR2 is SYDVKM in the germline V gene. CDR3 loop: CASSPLAGPKREQFF. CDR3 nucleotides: TGTGCCAGCAGTCCACTAGCGGGGCCAAAGAGGGAGCAGTTCTTC.

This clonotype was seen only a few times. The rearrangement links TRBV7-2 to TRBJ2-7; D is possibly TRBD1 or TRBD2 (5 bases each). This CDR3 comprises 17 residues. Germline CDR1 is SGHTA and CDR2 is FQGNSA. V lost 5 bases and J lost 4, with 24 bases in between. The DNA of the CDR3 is TGTGCCAGCAGCCCAATTTCAGGGCGGAGGACGGAATACGAGCAGTACTTC. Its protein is CASSPISGRRTEYEQYF. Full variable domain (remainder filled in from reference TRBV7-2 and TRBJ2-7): GAGVSQSPSNKVTEKGKDVELRCDPISGHTALYWYRQSLGQGLEFLIYFQGNSAPDKSGLPSDRFSAERTGGSVSTLTIQRTQQEDSAVYLCASSPISGRRTEYEQYFGPGTRLTVT.